The clone carrying this T cell receptor beta chain was counted once. The antigen is not known. J lost 1 base, V lost 0 bases, and 12 bases had no gene match. This CDR3 has 19 residues. CDR1 is SGDLS and CDR2 is YYNGEE in the germline V gene. The data are from a study of cytomegalovirus exposure and HLA in healthy donors. Study observations and caveats: Overall, about 160 TCR beta chains were annotated as cytomegalovirus-associated. Later on, an analysis showed TCR association rates differing by HLA locus, with DRB1 the most and HLA-C the fewest. Reportedly, cytomegalovirus status was diagnosed with high sensitivity and specificity. A likely sequencing artifact accounted for one observed cluster of highly shared sequence variants.

The PCR was carried out with 60 Vbeta primers and 13 Jbeta primers. Sequencing used immunoSEQ multiplex PCR; TCRdb keeps in-frame clones, though not all of them. The sample lists about 120,000 clones, more than 65% occurring once. The gene calls are TRBV9 and TRBJ2-3; 9 nucleotides agree with TRBD2. The sequence was obtained from a young man in good health and CMV-seropositive. The source material was PBMCs. The CDR3: CASSVGPGHERGGTDTQYF. CDR3 DNA sequence: TGTGCCAGCAGCGTAGGCCCTGGCCATGAGCGGGGGGGCACAGATACGCAGTATTTT.